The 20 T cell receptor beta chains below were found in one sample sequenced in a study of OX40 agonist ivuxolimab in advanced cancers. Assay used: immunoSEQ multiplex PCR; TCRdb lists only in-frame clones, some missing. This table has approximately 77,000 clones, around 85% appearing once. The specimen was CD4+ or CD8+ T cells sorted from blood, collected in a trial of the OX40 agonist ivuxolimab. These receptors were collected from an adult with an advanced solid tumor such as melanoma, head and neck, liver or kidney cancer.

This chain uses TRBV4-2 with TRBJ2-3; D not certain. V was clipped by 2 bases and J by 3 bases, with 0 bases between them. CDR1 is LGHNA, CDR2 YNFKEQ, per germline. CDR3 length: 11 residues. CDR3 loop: CASSQTDTQYF. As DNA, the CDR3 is TGTGCCAGCAGCCAAACAGATACGCAGTATTTT.

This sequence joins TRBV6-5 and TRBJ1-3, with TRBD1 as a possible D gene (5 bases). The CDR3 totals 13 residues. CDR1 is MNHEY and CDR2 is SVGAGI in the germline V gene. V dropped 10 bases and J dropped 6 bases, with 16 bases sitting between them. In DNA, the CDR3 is TGTGCCATACGGGGGACCTCTACAAACACCATATATTTT. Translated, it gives CAIRGTSTNTIYF.

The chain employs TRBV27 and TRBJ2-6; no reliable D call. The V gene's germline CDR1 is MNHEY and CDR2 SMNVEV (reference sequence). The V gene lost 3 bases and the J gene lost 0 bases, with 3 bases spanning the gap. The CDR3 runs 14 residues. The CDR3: CASSLLSGANVLTF. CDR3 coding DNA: TGTGCCAGCAGTTTGCTCTCTGGGGCCAACGTCCTGACTTTC.

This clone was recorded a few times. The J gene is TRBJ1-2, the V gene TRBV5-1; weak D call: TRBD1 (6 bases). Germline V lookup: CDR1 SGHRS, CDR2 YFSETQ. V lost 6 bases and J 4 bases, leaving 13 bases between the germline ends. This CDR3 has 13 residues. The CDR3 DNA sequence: TGCGCCAGCACCAGCGGACAGAGCTATGGCTACACCTTC. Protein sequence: CASTSGQSYGYTF. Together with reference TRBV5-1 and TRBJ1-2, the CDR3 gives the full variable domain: KAGVTQTPRYLIKTRGQQVTLSCSPISGHRSVSWYQQTPGQGLQFLFEYFSETQRNKGNFPGRFSGRQFSNSRSEMNVSTLELGDSALYLCASTSGQSYGYTFGSGTRLTVV.

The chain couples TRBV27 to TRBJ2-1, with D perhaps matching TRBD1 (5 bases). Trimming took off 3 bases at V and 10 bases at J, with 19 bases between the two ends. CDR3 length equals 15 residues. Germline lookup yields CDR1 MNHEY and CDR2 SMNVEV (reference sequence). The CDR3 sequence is CASSFSFATAIEQFF. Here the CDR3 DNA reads TGTGCCAGCAGTTTCTCCTTCGCGACAGCTATCGAGCAGTTCTTC.

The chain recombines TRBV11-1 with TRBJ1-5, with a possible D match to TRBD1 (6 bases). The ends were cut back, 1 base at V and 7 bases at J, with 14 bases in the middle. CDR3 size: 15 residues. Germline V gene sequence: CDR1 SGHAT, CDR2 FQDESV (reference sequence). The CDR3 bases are TGTGCCAGCAGCTTAGGCAACAGGGAGGGGCAGCCCCAGCATTTT. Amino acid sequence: CASSLGNREGQPQHF.

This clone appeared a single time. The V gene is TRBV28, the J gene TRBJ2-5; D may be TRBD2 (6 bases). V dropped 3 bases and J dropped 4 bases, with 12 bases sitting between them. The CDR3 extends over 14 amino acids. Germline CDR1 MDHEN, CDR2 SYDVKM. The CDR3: CASSLQGLRETQYF. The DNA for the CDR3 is TGTGCCAGCAGTTTGCAGGGACTGCGAGAGACCCAGTACTTC.

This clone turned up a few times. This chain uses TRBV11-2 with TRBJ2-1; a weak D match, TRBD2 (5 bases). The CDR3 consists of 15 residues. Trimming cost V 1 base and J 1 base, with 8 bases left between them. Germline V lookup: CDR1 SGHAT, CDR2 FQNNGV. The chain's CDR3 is CASSLGRGSYNEQFF. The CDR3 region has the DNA TGTGCCAGCAGCTTAGGCCGGGGATCCTACAATGAGCAGTTCTTC.

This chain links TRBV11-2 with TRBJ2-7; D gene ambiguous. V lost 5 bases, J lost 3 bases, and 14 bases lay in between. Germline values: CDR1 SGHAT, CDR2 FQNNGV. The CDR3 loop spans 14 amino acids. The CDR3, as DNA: TGTGCCAGCAGCCCGAGTGTGGGTTACTACGAGCAGTACTTC. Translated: CASSPSVGYYEQYF. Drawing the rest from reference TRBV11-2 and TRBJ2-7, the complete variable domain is EAGVAQSPRYKIIEKRQSVAFWCNPISGHATLYWYQQILGQGPKLLIQFQNNGVVDDSQLPKDRFSAERLKGVDSTLKIQPAKLEDSAVYLCASSPSVGYYEQYFGPGTRLTVT.

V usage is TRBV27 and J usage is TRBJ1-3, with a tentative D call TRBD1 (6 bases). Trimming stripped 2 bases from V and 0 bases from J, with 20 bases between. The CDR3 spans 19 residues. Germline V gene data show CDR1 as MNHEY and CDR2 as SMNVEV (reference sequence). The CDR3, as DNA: TGTGCCAGCAGTTTAATAGGGGGGAACTCCGGAAACTCTGGAAACACCATATATTTT. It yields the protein CASSLIGGNSGNSGNTIYF.

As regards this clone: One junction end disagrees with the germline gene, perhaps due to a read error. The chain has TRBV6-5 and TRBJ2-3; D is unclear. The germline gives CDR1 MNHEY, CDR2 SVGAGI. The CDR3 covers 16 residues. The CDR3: CASGYSNGPGTDTQYF. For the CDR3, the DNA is TGTGCCAGCGGTTACTCGAACGGCCCCGGCACAGATACGCAGTATTTT.

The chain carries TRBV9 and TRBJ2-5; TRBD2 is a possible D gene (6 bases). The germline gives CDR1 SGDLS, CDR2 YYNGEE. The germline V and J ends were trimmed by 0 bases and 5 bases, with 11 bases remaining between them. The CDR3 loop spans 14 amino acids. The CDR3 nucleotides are TGTGCCAGCAGCGTAGGGGCGGGGTTGGAGACCCAGTACTTC. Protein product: CASSVGAGLETQYF.

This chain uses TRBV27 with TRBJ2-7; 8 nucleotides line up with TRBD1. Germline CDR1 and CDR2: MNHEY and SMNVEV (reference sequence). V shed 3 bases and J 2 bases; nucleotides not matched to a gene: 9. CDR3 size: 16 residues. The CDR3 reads CASSLKGQVYTYEQYF. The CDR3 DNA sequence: TGTGCCAGCAGTTTGAAGGGACAGGTCTACACCTACGAGCAGTACTTC.

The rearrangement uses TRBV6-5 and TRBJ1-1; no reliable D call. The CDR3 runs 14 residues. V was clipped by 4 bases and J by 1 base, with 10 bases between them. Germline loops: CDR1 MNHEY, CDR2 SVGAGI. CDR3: CASSFGRRNTEAFF. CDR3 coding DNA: TGTGCCAGCAGTTTCGGACGCCGGAACACTGAAGCTTTCTTT.

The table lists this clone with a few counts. The chain's CDR3 is CASSEAAGGVYNEQFF. CDR3 nucleotide sequence: TGCGCCAGCAGTGAGGCCGCAGGGGGTGTCTACAATGAGCAGTTCTTC. This chain uses TRBV10-1 with TRBJ2-1; 7 bases match TRBD1. Unmatched junction bases numbered 7, after V lost 2 bases and J lost 3 bases. The length of the CDR3 is 16 residues. Germline V gene lookup returns CDR1 WNHNN and CDR2 SYGVQD (reference sequence).

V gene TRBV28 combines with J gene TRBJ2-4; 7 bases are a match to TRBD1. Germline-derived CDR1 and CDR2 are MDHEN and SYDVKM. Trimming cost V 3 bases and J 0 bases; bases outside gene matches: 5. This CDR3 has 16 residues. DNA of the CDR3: TGTGCCAGCAGTTTCCGGACAGGAATAGCCAAAAACATTCAGTACTTC. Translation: CASSFRTGIAKNIQYF.

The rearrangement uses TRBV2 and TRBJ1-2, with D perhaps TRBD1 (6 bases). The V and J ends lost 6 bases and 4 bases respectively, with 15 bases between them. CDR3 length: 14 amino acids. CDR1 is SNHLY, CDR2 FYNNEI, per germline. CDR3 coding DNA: TGTGCCAGCAGCTACGGGACACCGGGCTATGGCTACACCTTC. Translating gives CASSYGTPGYGYTF.

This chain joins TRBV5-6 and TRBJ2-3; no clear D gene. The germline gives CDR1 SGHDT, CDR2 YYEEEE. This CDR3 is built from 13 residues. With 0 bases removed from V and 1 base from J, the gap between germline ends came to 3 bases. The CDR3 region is CASSLGRTDTQYF. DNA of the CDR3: TGTGCCAGCAGCTTGGGGCGCACAGATACGCAGTATTTT.

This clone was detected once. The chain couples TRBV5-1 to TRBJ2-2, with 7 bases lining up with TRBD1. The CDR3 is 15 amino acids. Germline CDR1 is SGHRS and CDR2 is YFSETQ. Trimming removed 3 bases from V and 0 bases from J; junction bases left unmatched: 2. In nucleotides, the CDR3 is TGCGCCAGCAGCTGGACAGGACCGAACACCGGGGAGCTGTTTTTT. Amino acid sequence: CASSWTGPNTGELFF.

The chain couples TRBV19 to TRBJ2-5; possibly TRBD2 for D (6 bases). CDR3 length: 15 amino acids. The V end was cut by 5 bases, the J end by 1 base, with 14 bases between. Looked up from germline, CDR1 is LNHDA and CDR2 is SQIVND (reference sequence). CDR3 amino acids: CASSDSMGGQETQYF. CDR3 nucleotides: TGTGCCAGTAGTGACTCGATGGGAGGCCAAGAGACCCAGTACTTC.